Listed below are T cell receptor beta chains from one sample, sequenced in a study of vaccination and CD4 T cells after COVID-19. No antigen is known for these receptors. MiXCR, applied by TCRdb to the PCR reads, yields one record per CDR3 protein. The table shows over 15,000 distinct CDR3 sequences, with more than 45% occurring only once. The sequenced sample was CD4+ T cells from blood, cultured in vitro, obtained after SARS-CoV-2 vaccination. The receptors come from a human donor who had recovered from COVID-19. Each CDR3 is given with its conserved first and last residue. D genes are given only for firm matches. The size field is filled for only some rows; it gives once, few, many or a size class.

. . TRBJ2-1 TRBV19 TGTGCCAGTAGTCTTGGCGGGACAATCAGTGGGGATGAGCAGTTCTTC CASSLGGTISGDEQFF
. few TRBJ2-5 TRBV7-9 TGTGCCAGCAGCTCGCTACCACCGGGGGAACAAGAGACCCAGTACTTC CASSSLPPGEQETQYF
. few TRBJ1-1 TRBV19 TGTGCCAGTAGTACCCTGACAGGCCAGAGGACTGAAGCTTTCTTT CASSTLTGQRTEAFF
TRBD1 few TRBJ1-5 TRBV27 TGTGCCAGCAGTTCCGGGACAGGGGGCTATCAGCCCCAGCATTTT CASSSGTGGYQPQHF
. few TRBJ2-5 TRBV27 TGTGCCAGCAGTTACCGCAGGGGACTCCAAGAGACCCAGTACTTC CASSYRRGLQETQYF
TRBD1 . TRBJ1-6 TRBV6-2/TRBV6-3 TGTGCCAGCAGTGAGACAGGGGGCTCACCCCTCCACTTT CASSETGGSPLHF
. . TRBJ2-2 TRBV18 TGTGCCAGCTCAGGTCTTCCAGCTACGAACACCGGGGAGCTGTTTTTT CASSGLPATNTGELFF
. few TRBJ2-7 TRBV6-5 TGTGCCAGCAGTTACTCAACAGCTAGATACGAGCAGTACTTC CASSYSTARYEQYF
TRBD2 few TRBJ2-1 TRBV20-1 TGCAGTGCCGGGACTAGCGGGAATCTCATCGATGAGCAGTTCTTC CSAGTSGNLIDEQFF
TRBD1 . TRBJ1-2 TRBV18 TGTGCCAGCTCAAAAATGGACAGGGATTATGGCTACACCTTC CASSKMDRDYGYTF
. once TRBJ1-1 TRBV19 TGTGCCAGTAGTCGGACACGCTTGAACACTGAAGCTTTCTTT CASSRTRLNTEAFF
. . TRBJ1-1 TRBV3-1 TGTGCCAGCAGCTACAGAGAGACTGAAGCTTTCTTT CASSYRETEAFF
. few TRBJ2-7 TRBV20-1 TGCAGTGCTAGGGACCAGAAACAAAAATACGAGCAGTACTTC CSARDQKQKYEQYF
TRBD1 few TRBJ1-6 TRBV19 TGTGCCAGTAGGGACAGGGAGGCTGAGGCCCTCCACTTT CASRDREAEALHF
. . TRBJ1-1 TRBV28 TGTGCCAGCAGCCCCGGGCGGATGAACACTGAAGCTTTCTTT CASSPGRMNTEAFF
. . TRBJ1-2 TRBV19 TGTGCCAGTAGTATTCAGAAAGGGTTGGGAGGCTACACCTTC CASSIQKGLGGYTF
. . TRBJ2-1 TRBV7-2 TGTGCCAGCAGCTTAGAAGGGCTAGGCCATGAGCAGTTCTTC CASSLEGLGHEQFF
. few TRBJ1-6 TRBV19 TGTGCCAGTAGTACTAATCGGGGGGGCCTTAATTCACCCCTCCACTTT CASSTNRGGLNSPLHF
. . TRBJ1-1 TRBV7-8 TGTGCCAGCAGCCAACGTCAAGGGAAGAACACTGAAGCTTTCTTT CASSQRQGKNTEAFF
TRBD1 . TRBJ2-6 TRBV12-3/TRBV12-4 TGTGCCAGCAGTTTCGAGGCAGGGGGTCTCTCTGGGGCCAACGTCCTGACTTTC CASSFEAGGLSGANVLTF
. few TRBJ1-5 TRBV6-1 TGTGCCAGCGGCCTCACCTCCGGGCCCCAGCATTTT CASGLTSGPQHF
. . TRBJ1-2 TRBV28 TGTGCCAGCAGTTTGGCAGGGGAGTATGGCTACACCTTC CASSLAGEYGYTF
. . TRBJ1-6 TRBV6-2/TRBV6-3 TGTGCCAGCAGTTACCAAGATCGACAGAATTCACCCCTCCACTTT CASSYQDRQNSPLHF
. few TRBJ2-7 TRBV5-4 TGTGCCAGCAGCTTGCCAGGGGAGCAGTACTTC CASSLPGEQYF
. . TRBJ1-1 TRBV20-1 TGCAGTGCTAGGCCGGGAGAGGGGGGCACTGAAGCTTTCTTT CSARPGEGGTEAFF
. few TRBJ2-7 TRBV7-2 TGTGCCAGCAGCTTCCTCCCCAGGTACGAGCAGTACTTC CASSFLPRYEQYF
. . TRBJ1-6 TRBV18 TGTGCCAGCTCACCGGCGGCGGGAGGTTCACCCCTCCACTTT CASSPAAGGSPLHF
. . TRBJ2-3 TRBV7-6 TGTGCCAGCAGCTCCAGAGTCGAAGATACGCAGTATTTT CASSSRVEDTQYF
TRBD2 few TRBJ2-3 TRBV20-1 TGCAGTGCTACGGGACTAGCGGGAACAGATACGCAGTATTTT CSATGLAGTDTQYF
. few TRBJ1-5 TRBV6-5 TGTGCCAGCAGTTATCGGGACACGGGGGCTCAGCCCCAGCATTTT CASSYRDTGAQPQHF
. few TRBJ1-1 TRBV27 TGTGCCAGCAGACCCCCCGGGGGGTTAGGTACTGAAGCTTTCTTT CASRPPGGLGTEAFF
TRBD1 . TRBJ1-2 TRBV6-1 TGTGCCAACGGGGGGGGACAGGGGTACTATGGCTACACCTTC CANGGGQGYYGYTF
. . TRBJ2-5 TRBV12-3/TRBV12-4 TGTGCCAGCAGCCCCGAGGCCTCGACCCAGTACTTC CASSPEASTQYF
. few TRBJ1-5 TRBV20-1 TGCAGTGCTAGAGACAGGGAGTTTCAGCCCCAGCATTTT CSARDREFQPQHF
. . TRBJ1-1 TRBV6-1 TGTGCCAGCAGATCAGTGGTAGGGGGCACTGAAGCTTTCTTT CASRSVVGGTEAFF
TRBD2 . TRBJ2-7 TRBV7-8 TGTGCCAGCAGCTCGGTCCGGGACTACACCTACGAGCAGTACTTC CASSSVRDYTYEQYF
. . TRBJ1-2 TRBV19 TGTGCCAGTAGTCCGACGGAGTATGGCTACACCTTC CASSPTEYGYTF
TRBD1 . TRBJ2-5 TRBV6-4 TGTGCCAACCCAGCAGGGACAGGGAGGGACGCGGAGACCCAGTACTTC CANPAGTGRDAETQYF
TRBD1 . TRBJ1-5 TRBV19 TGTGCCAGTAGTCGAACCGGACAGGGGGCAAGTCAGCCCCAGCATTTT CASSRTGQGASQPQHF
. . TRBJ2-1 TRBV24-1 TGTGCCACCAGTGAACACCGCGATTCCTCCTACAATGAGCAGTTCTTC CATSEHRDSSYNEQFF
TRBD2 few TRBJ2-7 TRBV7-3 TGTGCCAGCAGCTTAACCGGGACTACTTACGAGCAGTACTTC CASSLTGTTYEQYF
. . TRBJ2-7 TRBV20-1 TGCAGTGTACTAAAAGGGCCCTACGAGCAGTACTTC CSVLKGPYEQYF
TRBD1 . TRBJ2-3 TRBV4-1 TGCGCCAGCAGCCAAGGTGACAGGGGGAGCACAGATACGCAGTATTTT CASSQGDRGSTDTQYF
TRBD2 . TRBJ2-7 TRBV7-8 TGTGCCAGCAGCCCGCGACTAGCGGTTGAGGTCCACGAGCAGTACTTC CASSPRLAVEVHEQYF
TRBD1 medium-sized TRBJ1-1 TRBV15 TGTGCCACCAGCACCCGGACAACAGGGGTTGGCGCTTTCTTT CATSTRTTGVGAFF
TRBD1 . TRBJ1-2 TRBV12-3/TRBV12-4 TGTGCCAGCAGTGGGGACAGGACCTATGGCTACACCTTC CASSGDRTYGYTF
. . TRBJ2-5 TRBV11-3 TGTGCCAGCAGCTTTGTTCGCCAAGAGACCCAGTACTTC CASSFVRQETQYF
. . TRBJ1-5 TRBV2 TGTGCCAGCAGTGATTTTCAGGGAGTGGGCCAGCCCCAGCATTTT CASSDFQGVGQPQHF
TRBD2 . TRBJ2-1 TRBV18 TGTGCCAGCTCACCACTACCGGTAGCTAGCGGGAGGGAAAATGAGCAGTTCTTC CASSPLPVASGRENEQFF
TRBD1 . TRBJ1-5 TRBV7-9 TGTGCCAGCAGCTTAGGACAGGGGAATCAGCCCCAGCATTTT CASSLGQGNQPQHF
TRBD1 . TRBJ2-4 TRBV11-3 TGTGCCAGCAGCCAAGACGGGACAGGGGCAAACATTCAGTACTTC CASSQDGTGANIQYF
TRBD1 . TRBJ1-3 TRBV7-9 TGTGCCAGCAGCCTAACCGGGACAGGGAATTCCTCTGGAAACACCATATATTTT CASSLTGTGNSSGNTIYF
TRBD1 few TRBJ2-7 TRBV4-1 TGCGCCAGCAGCCAACAACAGTCGGGGACAGGGGGTTACGAGCAGTACTTC CASSQQQSGTGGYEQYF
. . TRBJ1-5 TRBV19 TGTGCCAGTAGTATAGCTGGGGGCAATCAGCCCCAGCATTTT CASSIAGGNQPQHF